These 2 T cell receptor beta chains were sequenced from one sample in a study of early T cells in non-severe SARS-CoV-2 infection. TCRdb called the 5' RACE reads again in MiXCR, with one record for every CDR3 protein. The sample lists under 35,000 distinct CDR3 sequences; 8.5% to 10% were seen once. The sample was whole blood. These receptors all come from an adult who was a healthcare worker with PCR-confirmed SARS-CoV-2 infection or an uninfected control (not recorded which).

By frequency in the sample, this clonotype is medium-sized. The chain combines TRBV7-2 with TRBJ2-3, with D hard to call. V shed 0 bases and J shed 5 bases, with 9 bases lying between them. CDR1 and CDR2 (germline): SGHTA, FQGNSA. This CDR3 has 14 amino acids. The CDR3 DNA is TGTGCCAGCAGCTTAGCCGTCAGGCAAGATACGCAGTATTTT. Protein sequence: CASSLAVRQDTQYF.

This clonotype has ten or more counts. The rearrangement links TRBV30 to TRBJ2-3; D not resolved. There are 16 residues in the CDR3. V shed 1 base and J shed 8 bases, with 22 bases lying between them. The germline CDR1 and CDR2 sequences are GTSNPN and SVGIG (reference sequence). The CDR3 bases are TGTGCCTGGAGTGACGCCCGGAAACGGCCCGTGGTTACGCAGTATTTT. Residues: CAWSDARKRPVVTQYF.